The clone carrying this T cell receptor beta chain has more than one count but fewer than ten. The source of the sample is a study of cytomegalovirus exposure and HLA in healthy donors. Primers included in the PCR were 60 Vbeta and 13 Jbeta primers. Method: immunoSEQ multiplex PCR; TCRdb's copy keeps in-frame clones and lacks some. The sample has 100,000 or so clones; around 79% are singletons. J gave up 4 bases and V 0 bases, and 6 bases lay outside the gene matches. CDR1 and CDR2 from the germline V gene are LGHNA and YSLEER. This CDR3 is 15 amino acids long. The rearrangement uses TRBV4-3 and TRBJ2-7; TRBD1 agrees at 7 bases. Sequencing was done on a sample of PBMCs. This receptor was obtained from a woman aged 40 to 50 in good health and CMV-seropositive. Here the CDR3 reads CASSQERDSWYEQYF. In DNA, the CDR3 is TGCGCCAGCAGCCAAGAACGGGACAGTTGGTACGAGCAGTACTTC.